These T cell receptor beta chains were read from a single sample in a study of OX40 agonist ivuxolimab in advanced cancers. TCRdb's table, derived via immunoSEQ multiplex PCR, lists solely in-frame clones and lacks some. In the table there are tens of thousands of clones, roughly 87% of which are singletons. The sequencing used CD4+ or CD8+ T cells sorted from blood, collected in a trial of the OX40 agonist ivuxolimab. The receptor source for this set is an adult with an advanced solid tumor such as melanoma, head and neck, liver or kidney cancer. CDR3s include the opening cysteine and the closing phenylalanine or tryptophan.

>TRBJ2-7|TRBV6-1
CASSPPLGQYF
>TRBJ2-1|TRBV5-1
CASSSDTEQFF
>TRBJ2-7|TRBV27
CASAFRQVAYEQYF
>TRBJ2-7|TRBV19
CASSIGGGSSYEQYF
>TRBJ2-3|TRBV2
CASNDRATDTQYF
>TRBJ2-1|TRBV7-3
CASSPSGRSSYNEQFF
>TRBJ2-2|TRBV7-6
CASSSRTGTGTGELFF
>TRBJ1-2|TRBV11-2
CASSLDRVIGYTF
>TRBJ1-4|TRBV7-9
CASTRQGQRKLFF
>TRBJ1-1|TRBV28
CASSLLGYAEAFF
>TRBJ1-3|TRBV5-1
CASSQDGPRTGNTIYF
>TRBJ1-2|TRBV19
CASRTTYGSYYGYTF
>TRBJ2-1|TRBV7-9
CASSFDGNEQFF
>TRBJ2-2|TRBV18
CASSPPATGELFF
>TRBJ1-2|TRBV5-8
CASSLEGASYGYTF
>TRBJ2-5|TRBV5-8
CASSLGQGSTFNQETQYF
>TRBJ2-7|TRBV18
CASSQVEHYEQYF
>TRBJ1-6|TRBV19
CASAGQGGNSPLHF
>TRBJ1-5|TRBV6-5
CASRNRGSNQPQHF
>TRBJ2-4|TRBV6-1
CASSEGLQETKNIQYF
>TRBJ2-7|TRBV19
CASSPQRPGYEQYF
>TRBJ2-3|TRBV18
CASSPGLAGGLADTQYF
>TRBJ2-1|TRBV19
CASTPSGGANEQFF
>TRBJ1-1|TRBV2
CASSEGASTEAFF
>TRBJ2-1|TRBV28
CASSLLRTGVNEQFF
>TRBJ2-2|TRBV6-4
CASSDSSQNGRELFF
>TRBJ2-5|TRBV5-1
CASSLFGQFQETQYF
>TRBJ1-4|TRBV7-8
CASSPFPTNEKLFF
>TRBJ1-1|TRBV10-3
CASNNDGMNTEAFF
>TRBJ2-3|TRBV11-3
CASSLDGEGGKDTQYF
>TRBJ2-3|TRBV7-8
CASSIQTLSGTYTQYF
>TRBJ1-1|TRBV9
CASSPLRQGGTEAFF
>TRBJ2-3|TRBV7-8
CASSLARFRGTDTQYF
>TRBJ1-5|TRBV18
CASSAGFPGNQPQHF
>TRBJ1-1|TRBV11-2
CASSLTQGNTEAFF
>TRBJ2-1|TRBV6-4
CASSEGAGTQQFF
>TRBJ2-5|TRBV5-1
CASSFRLQETQYF
>TRBJ2-7|TRBV28
CASTSPEGGSYEQYF
>TRBJ2-7|TRBV28
CASSFRGFSYEQYF
>TRBJ2-3|TRBV2
CASRDTLADTQYF
>TRBJ1-4|TRBV6-5
CASSRALGNEKLFF
>TRBJ1-5|TRBV6-5
CASSYRIGQPQHF
>TRBJ2-2|TRBV11-2
CASSLIGVGELFF
>TRBJ2-7|TRBV11-3
CASSPSGGSYEQYF
>TRBJ2-5|TRBV11-2
CASSLSSQETQYF
>TRBJ2-7|TRBV5-1
CASSFSSQRQGFYEQYF
>TRBJ1-5|TRBV5-5
CASSLGAGVLQPQHF
>TRBJ2-1|TRBV6-1
CASSEMGTGGIYNEQFF